The clone carrying this T cell receptor beta chain was observed once. A junction end diverges from the germline sequence, so it may reflect a read error. The time point is: persistent/refractory GD, antithyroid drugs over 5 years with positive TRAb. Preparation of the TCR library used RNA extracted from PBMCs. This entry is derived from a study of regulatory T cells in long-lasting Graves disease. iRepertoire HTBI primers and Arm-PCR of CDR3 regions built TCR beta libraries. TCRdb called the multiplex PCR reads again in MiXCR, with one record for every CDR3 protein. The table records 400,000 to 500,000 distinct CDR3 sequences, 20% to 25% of them present only once. CDR1 and CDR2 from the germline V gene are SGHKS and YYEKEE (reference sequence). The length of the CDR3 is 13 residues.

The source material was peripheral blood mononuclear cells (PBMCs), sampled when the disease was refractory, from a patient treated with antithyroid drugs. This TCR was sampled from a female donor with Graves disease. This sequence joins TRBV5-5 and TRBJ1-1; D gene unclear. This chain's CDR3 is CASTFGVNTGAFF. For the CDR3, the DNA is TGTGCCAGCACCTTTGGGGTGAACACTGGAGCTTTCTTT.